The T cell receptor beta chain under discussion was sequenced for a study of early T cells in non-severe SARS-CoV-2 infection. TCRdb independently ran MiXCR on the 5' RACE reads; one entry per CDR3 protein. Of tens of thousands of distinct CDR3 sequences in the sample, more than 6.5% were seen once. Overall study results and limits: Anti-spike CD8 responses were favored by VDJdb matching, which missed private and CD4 specificities.

The CDR3 totals 16 residues. Germline V gene data show CDR1 as SGHVS and CDR2 as FQNEAQ. The V end lost 2 bases, the J end lost 6 bases, and 16 bases lay between the germline ends. A remark on this clonotype: Antigen: not known.

This receptor was identified in an adult who was a healthcare worker with PCR-confirmed SARS-CoV-2 infection or an uninfected control (not recorded which). This rearrangement joins TRBV7-8 to TRBJ2-2; TRBD2 is a possible D gene (5 bases). Sequenced material: whole blood. CDR3 sequence: CASSLFTEVRAGELFF. The CDR3 coding sequence is TGTGCCAGCAGCTTATTCACGGAGGTTCGGGCCGGGGAGCTGTTTTTT.